This is a list of T cell receptor beta chains from one sample in a study of blood T cell repertoires in COVID-19. Sequencing used immunoSEQ multiplex PCR; TCRdb keeps in-frame clones, though not all of them. This table holds about 140,000 clones, 75% to 80% found once. The sample taken for sequencing was PBMCs or T cells enriched from blood (not recorded which). The source is a woman aged 45 to 65 who had recovered from COVID-19. Each CDR3 is given with its conserved first and last residue. The order of the fields is V gene, clone size, J gene, D gene, CDR3 DNA, CDR3 protein. The D gene is left open where the match is weak. Clone size is stated in some rows and not others, as once, few, many or a class when expanded.

TRBV11-3	-	TRBJ2-1	-	TGTGCCAGCAGCTTACGTCAACAGGGTAATTCGGATGAGCAGTTCTTC	CASSLRQQGNSDEQFF
TRBV5-6	-	TRBJ1-6	-	TGTGCCAGCAGGCTCGCTAGTGGTTCACCCCTCCACTTT	CASRLASGSPLHF
TRBV3-1/TRBV3-2	few	TRBJ1-3	-	TGTGCCAGCAGCCAAGTGGGAGCAGGGGCAGGAAACACCATATATTTT	CASSQVGAGAGNTIYF
TRBV2	-	TRBJ1-2	-	TGTGCCAGCAGTCAAGACAGCCCTACCTACGGCTACACCTTC	CASSQDSPTYGYTF
TRBV28	-	TRBJ2-3	-	TGTGCCAGCAGTTTCATCAGCACAGATACGCAGTATTTT	CASSFISTDTQYF
TRBV3-1/TRBV3-2	-	TRBJ2-1	TRBD1	TGTGCCAGCAGCCGGCAAGACAGGGGAAATGAGCAGTTCTTC	CASSRQDRGNEQFF
TRBV19	few	TRBJ1-5	-	TGTGCCATCCAGGGCAATCAGCCCCAGCATTTT	CAIQGNQPQHF
TRBV2	-	TRBJ1-1	-	TGTGCCAGCAGTGTCTTCAGGGAAACTGAAGCTTTCTTT	CASSVFRETEAFF
TRBV27	-	TRBJ1-4	-	TGTGCCAGCAGTCCCACGCTCTACGCAACTAATGAAAAACTGTTTTTT	CASSPTLYATNEKLFF
TRBV30	few	TRBJ1-6	-	TGTGCCTGGAGGCTCCCAGGGGTAGAAGGTTCACCCCTCCACTTT	CAWRLPGVEGSPLHF
TRBV5-1	-	TRBJ2-5	TRBD2	TGCGCCAGCAGCTGGACCCTAGCGGGAGGGGCTGAGACCCAGTACTTC	CASSWTLAGGAETQYF
TRBV29-1	-	TRBJ1-1	TRBD1	TGCAGCGTCAGACCGGGACAGCTTGAAGCTTTCTTT	CSVRPGQLEAFF
TRBV2	-	TRBJ2-7	TRBD1	TGTGCCAGCAGTGATGGGACAGGGGCTAAGAAGCAGTACTTC	CASSDGTGAKKQYF
TRBV3-1/TRBV3-2	-	TRBJ2-1	-	TGTGCCAGCAGCCTTAGGGGAGGCGGGAAGGAGCAGTTCTTC	CASSLRGGGKEQFF
TRBV7-3	-	TRBJ1-2	-	TGTGCCAGCAGCCCAACAGGAAGTTATGGCTACACCTTC	CASSPTGSYGYTF
TRBV29-1	-	TRBJ2-7	TRBD2	TGCAGCGTTTCTATGTCTGCGGGAGGGTTTACGTACGAGCAGTACTTC	CSVSMSAGGFTYEQYF
TRBV29-1	-	TRBJ2-7	-	TGCAGCGTTGCGGCGGAACACGAGCAGTACTTC	CSVAAEHEQYF
TRBV5-1	-	TRBJ2-2	TRBD1	TGCGCCAGCAGCCCCAGGGACAGGGAACAGCTGTTTTTT	CASSPRDREQLFF
TRBV19	-	TRBJ1-1	-	TGTGCCAGTAGTGACACAATGAACACTGAAGCTTTCTTT	CASSDTMNTEAFF
TRBV6-5	-	TRBJ2-7	-	TGTGCCAGCAGTTACGCCGGGGAAAACTACGAGCAGTACTTC	CASSYAGENYEQYF
TRBV19	-	TRBJ1-5	-	TGTGCCTCCAGGGGCCATAGCAATCAGCCCCAGCATTTT	CASRGHSNQPQHF
TRBV6-6	-	TRBJ1-2	-	TGTGCCAGCAGTTACTCCGGGGAGGGCGGCTACACCTTC	CASSYSGEGGYTF
TRBV5-1	once	TRBJ2-1	TRBD2	TGCGCCAGCAGCATACTTTCCGGGACTAAGGGCACTGAGCAGTTCTTC	CASSILSGTKGTEQFF
TRBV27	once	TRBJ2-2	TRBD1	TGTGCCAGCAGTTTACTCCCCGGGACAGCGAACACCGGGGAGCTGTTTTTT	CASSLLPGTANTGELFF
TRBV5-1	-	TRBJ2-2	-	TGCGCCAGCAGCTTAGTTCAGGGGAACGGGGAGCTGTTTTTT	CASSLVQGNGELFF
TRBV3-1/TRBV3-2	-	TRBJ2-3	-	TGTGCCAGCAGCGGAGGACGAGAGAACACAGATACGCAGTATTTT	CASSGGRENTDTQYF
TRBV7-6	-	TRBJ2-1	TRBD2	TGTGCCAGCAGCTTGGGTAGCGGGAGAATCAATGAGCAGTTCTTC	CASSLGSGRINEQFF
TRBV4-1	-	TRBJ1-5	-	TGCGCCAGCAGCCAAGTGGGCAACAGAGACATCCAGCCCCAGCATTTT	CASSQVGNRDIQPQHF
TRBV27	-	TRBJ2-3	-	TGTGCCAGCAGTTTATCGAGTAGCTTCCCTGGAGATACGCAGTATTTT	CASSLSSSFPGDTQYF
TRBV12-5	-	TRBJ2-3	TRBD2	TGTGCTAGTGGCCCTATTAGCGGGGGCACAGATACGCAGTATTTT	CASGPISGGTDTQYF
TRBV19	-	TRBJ1-2	TRBD1	TGTGCCAGTAGTATAGATCAGGGGGCAGGCTATGGCTACACCTTC	CASSIDQGAGYGYTF
TRBV6-5	-	TRBJ2-1	-	TGTGCCAGCGTTCTCCGCCAGGGATCGTACAATGAGCAGTTCTTC	CASVLRQGSYNEQFF